This paragraph reports one T cell receptor (beta chain). No antigen is known for it. Expressed TCRB transcripts were sequenced because the entire RNA isolate underwent reverse transcription. The protocol was immunoSEQ multiplex PCR, while the TCRdb copy is restricted to in-frame clones and leaves out a portion. Of approximately 170,000 clones listed, less than 10% are singletons. The entry originates in a study of beta chain features in type 1 diabetes. Overall study findings and caveats: Whatever favoring of shorter templates PCR might show would apply equally to patients and controls. In every one of the four CD4+ subsets, TCRB CDR3s were moderately but significantly shorter in Type 1 diabetes patients.

CDR3 length: 16 residues. The germline CDR1 and CDR2 sequences are KGHSH and LQKENI. V was pared by 3 bases and J by 2 bases, with 6 bases of the junction left unmatched. The V call is TRBV18, the J call TRBJ2-3, with TRBD1 matching 9 bases. The receptor was isolated from a man younger than 35 with type 1 diabetes. The sequenced sample was central memory CD4+ T cells from blood. CDR3 sequence (DNA): TGTGCCAGCTCACCCATGACAGGGGGGTACACAGATACGCAGTATTTT. It yields the protein CASSPMTGGYTDTQYF.